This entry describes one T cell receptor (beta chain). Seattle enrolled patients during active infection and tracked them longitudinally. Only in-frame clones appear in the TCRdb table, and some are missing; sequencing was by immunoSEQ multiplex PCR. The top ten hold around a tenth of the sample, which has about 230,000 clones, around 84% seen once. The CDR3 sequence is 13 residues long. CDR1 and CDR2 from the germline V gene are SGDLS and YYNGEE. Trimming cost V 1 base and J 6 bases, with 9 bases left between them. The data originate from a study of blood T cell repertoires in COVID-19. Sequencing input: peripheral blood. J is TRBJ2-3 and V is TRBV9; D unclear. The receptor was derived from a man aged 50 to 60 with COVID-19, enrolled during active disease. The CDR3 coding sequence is TGTGCCAGCAGCGTAAGTCTCGGGGATACGCAGTATTTT. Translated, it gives CASSVSLGDTQYF.